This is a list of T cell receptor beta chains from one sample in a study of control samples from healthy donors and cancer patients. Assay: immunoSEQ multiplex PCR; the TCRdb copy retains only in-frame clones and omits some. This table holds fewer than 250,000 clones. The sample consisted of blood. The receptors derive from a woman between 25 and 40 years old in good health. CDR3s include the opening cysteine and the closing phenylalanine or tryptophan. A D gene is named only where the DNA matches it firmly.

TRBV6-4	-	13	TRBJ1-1	TGTGCCAGCAGTGACTCGAATAGTGCGGAAGCTTTCTTT	CASSDSNSAEAFF
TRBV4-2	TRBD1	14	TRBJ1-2	TGTGCCAGCGGAATACAGGGGGCGGGGGGTGGCTACACCTTC	CASGIQGAGGGYTF
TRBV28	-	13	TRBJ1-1	TGTGCCAGCAGTCAAGCGCTGGACGGGGGAGCTTTCTTT	CASSQALDGGAFF
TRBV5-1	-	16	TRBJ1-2	TGCGCCAGCAGCTTGGCCCATACAGGGATCTCCTATGGCTACACCTTC	CASSLAHTGISYGYTF
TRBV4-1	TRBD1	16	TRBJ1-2	TGCGCCAGCAGCCAACCTACAGGGGCCCCTAACTATGGCTACACCTTC	CASSQPTGAPNYGYTF
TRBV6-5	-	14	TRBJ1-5	TGTGCCAGCCATGGGACGGACAGCAATCAGCCCCAGCATTTT	CASHGTDSNQPQHF
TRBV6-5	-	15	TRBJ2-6	TGTGCCAGCAGCCGACAGGATATAGGGTCCAACGTCCTGACTTTC	CASSRQDIGSNVLTF
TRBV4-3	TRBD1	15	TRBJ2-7	TGCGCCAGCAGCCCCGGGACAGGGGGCTCCTACGAGCAGTACTTC	CASSPGTGGSYEQYF
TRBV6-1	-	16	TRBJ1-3	TGTGCCAGCAGTGAAGCGGAGCCGGGAAGGGGAAACACCATATATTTT	CASSEAEPGRGNTIYF
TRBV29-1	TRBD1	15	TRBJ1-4	TGCAGCGTCGGCTACACAGGGGTGGTGAATGAAAAACTGTTTTTT	CSVGYTGVVNEKLFF